This T cell receptor beta chain originates from a study of T cell changes during pregnancy in multiple sclerosis. Germline lookup yields CDR1 SGHRS and CDR2 YFSETQ. The CDR3 totals 13 residues. Trimming stripped 4 bases from V and 11 bases from J, with 18 bases between. The data were produced by immunoSEQ multiplex PCR, yet TCRdb's version contains in-frame clones alone and is incomplete. The repertoire holds approximately 60,000 clones, approximately 91% seen once, with 1.3% in the top ten. The chain employs TRBV5-1 and TRBJ1-1; D ambiguous. The sequenced sample was peripheral blood, obtained in the second trimester of pregnancy. The source is a female donor with multiple sclerosis, enrolled in a pregnancy study. The CDR3 DNA reads TGCGCCAGCAGCCCCACCCAGGAGGGAAGGGCTTTCTTT. As protein: CASSPTQEGRAFF.